This T cell receptor beta chain was documented in a study of CD8 T cells in Susac syndrome. V was cut by 4 bases and J by 4 bases, with 15 bases left in between. The CDR3 runs 15 residues. CDR1 and CDR2 from the germline V gene are LGHNA and YSLEER. RNA totalling roughly 0.45 to 1 ug underwent reverse transcription with random hexamers. It was immunoSEQ multiplex PCR that amplified TCR beta CDR3 across 54 Vbeta and 13 Jbeta. MiXCR was run by TCRdb on the immunoSEQ multiplex PCR reads, yielding one entry per CDR3 protein. Found here are 150,000 to 200,000 distinct CDR3 sequences, about 91% of them singletons; the top ten hold approximately 0.082%.

The sequence was collected from a human donor in good health. Sequenced input: CD4+ T cells from PBMCs. The rearrangement links TRBV4-3 to TRBJ2-3; the D is unclear. The CDR3: CASSRDTIGPDTQYF. The CDR3 coding sequence is TGCGCCAGCAGCCGCGACACCATAGGGCCAGATACGCAGTATTTT.